This T cell receptor beta chain derives from a study of T cell changes during pregnancy in multiple sclerosis. V was clipped by 7 bases and J by 2 bases, with 15 bases between them. Germline CDR1 reads SGHRS; CDR2 reads YFSETQ. The CDR3 spans 15 residues. Produced via immunoSEQ multiplex PCR; TCRdb's table is partial and in-frame only. The sample consists of about 25,000 clones, about 89% of them appearing once. J is TRBJ2-2 and V is TRBV5-1; a weak D match, TRBD1 (6 bases). Sample: CD8+ T cells from peripheral blood mononuclear cells, taken in the first trimester of pregnancy. The origin of this receptor is a female donor in good health, enrolled as a control in a pregnancy study. The CDR3 loop reads CASSFDRPNTGELFF. DNA for the CDR3: TGCGCCAGCTCCTTCGACAGGCCTAACACCGGGGAGCTGTTTTTT.